The present entry profiles one T cell receptor beta chain with its context. Antigen: not known. CDR1 and CDR2 (germline): MNHEY, SMNVEV (reference sequence). V dropped 7 bases and J dropped 6; count of bases not matched to a gene: 1. The length of the CDR3 is 12 residues. This record belongs to a study of Ad26.COV2.S vaccination and SARS-CoV-2 variants. Study-level information: Trial arm assignment for the donor was COV1001 Ad26.COV2.S. Participants got Ad26.COV2.S intramuscularly, once or twice 56 days apart. Study-level findings and limits: The study found higher spike-specific TCR breadth in vaccine than placebo recipients.

Here immunoSEQ multiplex PCR was the method, and the copy in TCRdb shows in-frame clones only, minus some. Here the sample spans 450,000 to 550,000 clones, nearly 90% being singletons. Documented treatment: around 19 received Ad26.COV2.S at low or high dose, single or two shots; 5 received placebo; per-sample allocation not given. Samples were taken on day 63 after the first vaccine or placebo injection. Within Boston, the person who donated was an adult of 18-55 years. This clonotype was obtained from a person aged 18-60 years who received the Ad26.COV2.S COVID-19 vaccine or a placebo. This sample comprised peripheral blood, obtained in a trial of Ad26.COV2.S vaccine versus placebo. The chain has TRBV27 and TRBJ1-5, with 9 bases aligning to TRBD1. CDR3 protein: CASMTGGQPQHF. CDR3 DNA sequence: TGTGCCAGCATGACAGGGGGTCAGCCCCAGCATTTT.